The text below deals with one T cell receptor (beta chain). The antigen is undetermined. Clones were sequenced by immunoSEQ multiplex PCR, and TCRdb holds only the in-frame ones, with some missing. In the table there are roughly 18,000 clones, over 75% of which are singletons. V lost 4 bases, J lost 8 bases, and 10 bases lay in between. CDR3 length: 12 residues. The germline V gene has CDR1 SGDLS and CDR2 YYNGEE. These data come from a study of T cells in narcolepsy. General observations from the study: Autoreactive clonotypes reportedly recurred in blood of same and different patients, not controls. Autoreactive HCRT-specific and TRIB2-specific clonotypes were marked in same-patient CSF-versus-blood CD4+ comparisons. No autoreactive T cell clone sequences appeared in some memory CD4+ repertoires.

The genes are TRBV9 and TRBJ2-1; weak D call: TRBD2 (5 bases). The receptor was derived from a human donor in good health. The sample taken for sequencing was memory (CD45RA-) CD4+ T cells from blood. The CDR3 coding sequence is TGTGCCAGCAGCCCTGGACTTTATGAGCAGTTCTTC. Protein sequence: CASSPGLYEQFF.